Below, one TCR beta chain is given with its context. This entry is derived from a study of blood T cell repertoires in COVID-19. The assay was immunoSEQ multiplex PCR, and TCRdb's table has in-frame clones only and misses some. The table has approximately 240,000 clones, roughly 90% seen once. Adults between about 18 and 95 years of age took part from under 25 US areas. Cohort allocation depended upon clinical history that participants reported. This CDR3 has 13 amino acids. Germline values: CDR1 SNHLY, CDR2 FYNNEI. The V gene end was trimmed by 6 bases and the J gene end by 3 bases; junction bases not matched to a gene: 4.

Sequenced material: PBMCs or T cells enriched from blood (not recorded which). The chain combines TRBV2 with TRBJ1-1; 7 bases are a match to TRBD1. This TCR was sampled from a woman aged 25 to 39 with acute COVID-19. The DNA of the CDR3 is TGTGCCAGCAGCCACAGGGGAGACACTGAAGCTTTCTTT. It specifies CASSHRGDTEAFF.